Listed here are 2 T cell receptor beta chains from one sample, sequenced in a study of T cell changes during pregnancy in multiple sclerosis. The protocol was immunoSEQ multiplex PCR, while the TCRdb copy is restricted to in-frame clones and leaves out a portion. The sample includes tens of thousands of clones, roughly 94% of them seen just once. Specimen: peripheral blood, collected in the third trimester of pregnancy. These receptors were taken from a female donor with multiple sclerosis, enrolled in a pregnancy study.

The chain recombines TRBV19 with TRBJ1-4, with 10 nucleotides matching TRBD1. Trimming at V came to 6 bases and at J to 0 bases, leaving 10 bases not matched to a gene. Germline CDR1 and CDR2: LNHDA and SQIVND (reference sequence). This CDR3 is 18 amino acids long. The DNA for the CDR3 is TGTGCCAGTAGCCCCTCGGGACAGGGGATTGCAACTAATGAAAAACTGTTTTTT. It specifies CASSPSGQGIATNEKLFF. The full variable domain, its missing parts supplied by reference TRBV19 and TRBJ1-4, is DGGITQSPKYLFRKEGQNVTLSCEQNLNHDAMYWYRQDPGQGLRLIYYSQIVNDFQKGDIAEGYSVSREKKESFPLTVTSAQKNPTAFYLCASSPSGQGIATNEKLFFGSGTQLSVL.

The genes are TRBV7-8 and TRBJ2-2; 10 bases line up with TRBD1. J lost 0 bases, V lost 0 bases, and 1 base had no gene match. The CDR3 covers 17 residues. Germline V gene lookup returns CDR1 SGHVS and CDR2 FQNEAQ. The chain's CDR3 is CASSLAGQGANTGELFF. The CDR3 nucleotides are TGTGCCAGCAGCTTAGCTGGACAGGGGGCGAACACCGGGGAGCTGTTTTTT.